Listed below are T cell receptor beta chains from one sample, sequenced in a study of T cell responses to AZD1222 COVID-19 vaccine. The data were produced by immunoSEQ multiplex PCR, yet TCRdb's version contains in-frame clones alone and is incomplete. The table shows roughly 70,000 clones, with around 90% occurring only once. The sample was peripheral blood, taken 28 days after the second dose of the MenACWY control vaccine. The receptors derive from an adult who received the MenACWY meningococcal vaccine as a control. The CDR3 runs from the conserved cysteine through the conserved F or W. D genes are given only for firm matches. Clone size, where shown, is once, few, many, or a class for clones that have expanded.

j_call: TRBJ1-2; clone_size: -; v_call: TRBV9; d_call: TRBD1; cdr3_aa: CASSVGGQGINYGYTF; cdr3_nt: TGTGCCAGCAGCGTAGGCGGACAGGGGATAAACTATGGCTACACCTTC
j_call: TRBJ1-3; clone_size: once; v_call: TRBV28; d_call: -; cdr3_aa: CASSLDSGQGNTIYF; cdr3_nt: TGTGCCAGCAGCCTTGATAGCGGGCAGGGAAACACCATATATTTT
j_call: TRBJ2-7; clone_size: -; v_call: TRBV15; d_call: -; cdr3_aa: CATNRRGRPFYEQYF; cdr3_nt: TGTGCCACCAACAGGAGGGGGAGGCCTTTCTACGAGCAGTACTTC
j_call: TRBJ1-4; clone_size: -; v_call: TRBV6-5; d_call: TRBD1; cdr3_aa: CASKRDRVGEKLFF; cdr3_nt: TGTGCCAGCAAGAGGGACAGGGTGGGTGAAAAACTGTTTTTT
j_call: TRBJ1-2; clone_size: few; v_call: TRBV2; d_call: -; cdr3_aa: CASKGADTYGYTF; cdr3_nt: TGTGCCAGCAAAGGGGCAGACACCTATGGCTACACCTTC
j_call: TRBJ1-5; clone_size: -; v_call: TRBV5-5; d_call: -; cdr3_aa: CASSLDLGRVGDQPQHF; cdr3_nt: TGTGCCAGCAGCTTGGACCTCGGCAGGGTGGGGGATCAGCCCCAGCATTTT
j_call: TRBJ1-2; clone_size: -; v_call: TRBV28; d_call: -; cdr3_aa: CASSSSVGGWTNYGYTF; cdr3_nt: TGTGCCAGCAGTTCCTCTGTTGGGGGCTGGACTAACTATGGCTACACCTTC
j_call: TRBJ1-4; clone_size: -; v_call: TRBV6-4; d_call: TRBD1; cdr3_aa: CASSVFGQGYEKLFF; cdr3_nt: TGTGCCAGCAGTGTTTTCGGACAGGGTTATGAAAAACTGTTTTTT
j_call: TRBJ1-1; clone_size: -; v_call: TRBV10-2; d_call: -; cdr3_aa: CASSEPMAEAFF; cdr3_nt: TGCGCCAGCAGTGAGCCAATGGCTGAAGCTTTCTTT
j_call: TRBJ1-1; clone_size: -; v_call: TRBV29-1; d_call: -; cdr3_aa: CSVLHLNTEAFF; cdr3_nt: TGCAGCGTTTTACACCTGAACACTGAAGCTTTCTTT
j_call: TRBJ1-2; clone_size: -; v_call: TRBV7-2; d_call: -; cdr3_aa: CASSLNQGNYGYTF; cdr3_nt: TGTGCCAGCAGCTTAAACCAGGGGAACTATGGCTACACCTTC
j_call: TRBJ1-2; clone_size: -; v_call: TRBV5-1; d_call: -; cdr3_aa: CASSLEQSYGYTF; cdr3_nt: TGCGCCAGCAGCTTGGAACAGAGCTATGGCTACACCTTC
j_call: TRBJ2-1; clone_size: -; v_call: TRBV7-9; d_call: TRBD2; cdr3_aa: CASCSGRPSYNEQFF; cdr3_nt: TGTGCCAGCTGTAGCGGGAGGCCGTCCTACAATGAGCAGTTCTTC
j_call: TRBJ2-1; clone_size: -; v_call: TRBV12-3/TRBV12-4; d_call: -; cdr3_aa: CASVKWGNNEQFF; cdr3_nt: TGTGCCAGCGTAAAGTGGGGGAACAATGAGCAGTTCTTC
j_call: TRBJ1-5; clone_size: -; v_call: TRBV7-9; d_call: TRBD1; cdr3_aa: CASSFVLPGQVNQPQHF; cdr3_nt: TGTGCCAGCAGCTTTGTCCTACCCGGACAGGTAAATCAGCCCCAGCATTTT
j_call: TRBJ1-2; clone_size: -; v_call: TRBV9; d_call: TRBD1; cdr3_aa: CASSGRRGPLLTF; cdr3_nt: TGTGCCAGCAGCGGACGCAGGGGGCCCCTTCTGACCTTC
j_call: TRBJ2-7; clone_size: -; v_call: TRBV9; d_call: TRBD2; cdr3_aa: CASSVAPGGTPPYEQYF; cdr3_nt: TGTGCCAGCAGCGTAGCTCCGGGGGGGACCCCACCGTACGAGCAGTACTTC
j_call: TRBJ1-1; clone_size: -; v_call: TRBV30; d_call: TRBD1; cdr3_aa: CVSRAGGYTEAFF; cdr3_nt: TGTGTCAGTAGGGCAGGGGGGTATACTGAAGCTTTCTTT
j_call: TRBJ1-2; clone_size: -; v_call: TRBV9; d_call: -; cdr3_aa: CASSVSKAPRGDYGYTF; cdr3_nt: TGTGCCAGCAGCGTATCTAAGGCCCCTCGTGGGGACTATGGCTACACCTTC
j_call: TRBJ1-2; clone_size: -; v_call: TRBV28; d_call: -; cdr3_aa: CASSPGTPNYGYTF; cdr3_nt: TGTGCCAGCAGCCCAGGGACTCCTAACTATGGCTACACCTTC
j_call: TRBJ2-6; clone_size: -; v_call: TRBV19; d_call: -; cdr3_aa: CATSAGAGANVLTF; cdr3_nt: TGTGCCACTTCAGCAGGGGCCGGGGCCAACGTCCTGACTTTC
j_call: TRBJ1-2; clone_size: -; v_call: TRBV6-5; d_call: -; cdr3_aa: CASSLWDGYGYTF; cdr3_nt: TGTGCCAGCAGTCTTTGGGACGGCTATGGCTACACCTTC
j_call: TRBJ2-1; clone_size: -; v_call: TRBV7-3; d_call: TRBD2; cdr3_aa: CASSSGLAANNEQFF; cdr3_nt: TGTGCCAGCAGCTCCGGACTAGCGGCAAACAATGAGCAGTTCTTC
j_call: TRBJ2-7; clone_size: -; v_call: TRBV4-1; d_call: TRBD1; cdr3_aa: CASSLAPGQGYEQYF; cdr3_nt: TGCGCCAGCAGCCTTGCCCCGGGACAGGGATACGAGCAGTACTTC
j_call: TRBJ1-1; clone_size: -; v_call: TRBV7-2; d_call: -; cdr3_aa: CASSLGGWNTEAFF; cdr3_nt: TGTGCCAGCAGCTTAGGGGGGTGGAACACTGAAGCTTTCTTT
j_call: TRBJ2-2; clone_size: -; v_call: TRBV3-1/TRBV3-2; d_call: -; cdr3_aa: CASGRPLGWELFF; cdr3_nt: TGTGCCAGCGGCCGGCCCCTCGGGTGGGAGCTGTTTTTT
j_call: TRBJ2-7; clone_size: -; v_call: TRBV19; d_call: TRBD1; cdr3_aa: CASSPMGAGQALF; cdr3_nt: TGTGCCAGTAGTCCGATGGGGGCGGGACAGGCCCTTTTC
j_call: TRBJ2-3; clone_size: -; v_call: TRBV7-2; d_call: -; cdr3_aa: CASSLEENSDTQYF; cdr3_nt: TGTGCCAGCAGCTTAGAGGAGAATTCAGATACGCAGTATTTT